This entry describes one T cell receptor (beta chain). Antigen unknown. This is likely a read error, given that the CDR3 carries no conserved phenylalanine or tryptophan at its end. These data belong to a study of tumor and adjacent non-tumor tissue in lung cancer. As for the study in general: Histology: about a dozen adenocarcinoma, a couple of squamous cell carcinoma, 1 small cell lung cancer. General study points: Top 100 clones took a larger repertoire share in normal lung. TCR diversity was significantly greater in tumor than normal lung tissue.

The template was RNA from unsorted bulk tissue. V shed 6 bases, J shed 2 bases, and the junction held 7 bases outside the gene matches. This CDR3 contains 14 residues. TCRbeta libraries were built with three rounds of nested PCR, modified from ARM-PCR. From the multiplex PCR reads, TCRdb called clonotypes with MiXCR, one entry per CDR3 protein. Of 220,000 or so distinct CDR3 sequences listed, over 55% were seen once; the top ten hold around 25%. The chain employs TRBV12-3 or TRBV12-4 and TRBJ2-7; 7 nucleotides line up with TRBD1. The material sequenced was lung tumor tissue. The receptor was derived from a man in his 60s with non-small cell lung cancer. The CDR3, as DNA: TGTGCCAGCAGACGGGACAGAAATACCTACGAGCAGTACCTC. Translating gives CASRRDRNTYEQYL.